This T cell receptor beta chain was found in a study of T-cell memory formation after mild COVID-19. This clonotype occurred a few times. This CDR3 is 17 amino acids long. Germline CDR1 and CDR2: ENHRY and SYGVKD. Trimming removed 10 bases at V and 7 bases at J, with 28 bases between. MiXCR was run by TCRdb on the 5' RACE reads, yielding one entry per CDR3 protein. The data contain 250,000 to 300,000 distinct CDR3 sequences, roughly 18% of them seen just once; the ten biggest clones take up under 25%. V and J are TRBV10-3 and TRBJ1-4; a possible D gene is TRBD1 (6 bases). The sequenced material came from PBMCs or a T cell subset sorted from them (not recorded which). The sequence came from a man between 18 and 29 years old who had mild COVID-19 (a few samples of this study predate the infection). Cell type and time point are not known. The CDR3, as DNA: TGTGCCACCCGCACAGGGCTGCAACTTCGGTCCGGTGAAAAACTGTTTTTT. Translating it yields CATRTGLQLRSGEKLFF.